This T cell receptor beta chain derives from a study of metastatic and nonmetastatic thyroid tumors. Study at large: Repertoires of blood and of tissue (tumor or nodule) from malignant and benign thyroid patients were compared. Findings and limits, study-wide: Malignant thyroid tumors reportedly had TCR beta diversity that was significantly higher than in benign nodules, in blood and tumor.

All patients were treatment-naive before thyroid surgery. This clone was seen ten or more times. The antigen is undetermined. TCRdb re-clonotyped the PCR reads via MiXCR. This table has tens of thousands of clones, roughly a sixth appearing once. Germline-derived CDR1 and CDR2 are SNHLY and FYNNEI. Trimming removed 6 bases from V and 9 bases from J, with 9 bases in between. CDR3 length equals 11 residues. This receptor was taken from a female donor with papillary thyroid cancer or a benign thyroid nodule (not recorded which). Some clones in this sample may be carry-over from other donors' samples. Material: tumor tissue. The chain combines TRBV2 with TRBJ2-1, with D unresolved. This CDR3 is CASRVALEQFF. The CDR3 DNA follows: TGTGCCAGCAGGGTAGCACTTGAGCAGTTCTTC.